The rows below give T cell receptor beta chains drawn from one sample of a study of regulatory T cells in long-lasting Graves disease. Each CDR3 protein is one row after TCRdb ran MiXCR on the multiplex PCR reads. The sample carries 400,000 to 600,000 distinct CDR3 sequences, 20% to 25% recorded once. Here the sequenced sample was peripheral blood mononuclear cells (PBMCs), taken when the disease was refractory, from a patient treated with antithyroid drugs. All receptors derive from a female donor with Graves disease. The CDR3 runs from the conserved cysteine through the conserved F or W. The D gene is left open where the match is weak. Clone sizes are given selectively: once, few, many, or a class where the clone is expanded.

TRBJ2-7	15	TRBV7-9	TRBD1	-	CASTETGGKIYEQYF	TGTGCCAGCACCGAGACAGGGGGCAAGATTTACGAGCAGTACTTC
TRBJ2-7	17	TRBV12-3/TRBV12-4	-	-	CASSQDQVGQATYEQYF	TGTGCCAGCAGCCAAGATCAGGTAGGGCAGGCGACCTACGAGCAGTACTTC
TRBJ1-2	12	TRBV2	-	many	CASRTGGGGYTF	TGTGCCAGCAGGACCGGGGGTGGAGGCTACACCTTC
TRBJ1-1	12	TRBV28	-	many	CASTDSNTEAFF	TGTGCCAGCACTGACAGTAACACTGAAGCTTTCTTT
TRBJ1-2	14	TRBV12-5	TRBD1	many	CASGYTGGQSGYTF	TGTGCTAGTGGCTATACAGGGGGGCAGAGTGGCTACACCTTC
TRBJ2-7	13	TRBV7-9	-	few	CASSPSETYEQYF	TGTGCCAGCAGCCCGAGCGAAACCTACGAGCAGTACTTC
TRBJ2-7	13	TRBV20-1	-	many	CSAEGRNSYEQYF	TGCAGTGCGGAGGGACGTAATTCCTACGAGCAGTACTTC
TRBJ1-5	18	TRBV6-5	-	few	CASSYNAGGTRFNQPQHF	TGTGCCAGCAGTTATAATGCAGGAGGGACACGATTTAATCAGCCCCAGCATTTT
TRBJ2-2	14	TRBV20-1	-	few	CSAREPQGSGELFF	TGCAGTGCTAGGGAGCCGCAGGGATCCGGGGAGCTGTTTTTT
TRBJ2-2	15	TRBV6-1	-	-	CASYRDGLNTGELFF	TGTGCCAGTTACCGGGACGGCCTGAACACCGGGGAGCTGTTTTTT
TRBJ1-1	14	TRBV15	-	many	CATSRGERNTEAFF	TGTGCCACCAGCAGAGGGGAACGAAACACTGAAGCTTTCTTT
TRBJ1-3	16	TRBV6-2/TRBV6-3	-	-	CASSDWTASSGNTIYF	TGTGCCAGCAGTGACTGGACGGCGAGCTCTGGAAACACCATATATTTT
TRBJ2-2	15	TRBV10-3	TRBD1	-	CAIAPGQGASGELFF	TGTGCCATCGCGCCGGGACAGGGGGCGTCCGGGGAGCTGTTTTTT
TRBJ2-4	16	TRBV28	-	many	CASSFSGNLAKNIQYF	TGTGCCAGCAGTTTTTCTGGGAATTTGGCCAAAAACATTCAGTACTTC
TRBJ2-7	16	TRBV6-1	-	few	CASSSPTDRRAYEQYF	TGTGCCAGCAGCTCACCAACCGATAGGAGAGCCTACGAGCAGTACTTC
TRBJ2-5	15	TRBV15	TRBD2	many	CATSRDLGGQETQYF	TGTGCCACCAGCAGAGATTTGGGGGGGCAAGAGACCCAGTACTTC
TRBJ1-1	14	TRBV20-1	-	-	CSATTWSGDTEAFF	TGCAGTGCGACGACATGGTCGGGGGACACTGAAGCTTTCTTT
TRBJ2-7	15	TRBV20-1	TRBD2	-	CSASETSGGFYEQCF	TGCAGTGCTAGTGAGACTAGCGGGGGGTTCTACGAGCAGTGCTTC
TRBJ1-1	14	TRBV19	-	-	CASTPFPTRPEAFF	TGTGCCAGTACCCCCTTCCCCACCCGGCCGGAAGCTTTCTTT
TRBJ1-2	12	TRBV5-1	-	many	CASSSSADGYTF	TGCGCCAGCAGCTCTTCCGCAGACGGCTACACCTTC
TRBJ2-7	17	TRBV28	TRBD1	many	CASSLWTLDRGLDEQYF	TGTGCCAGCAGTTTATGGACCCTCGACAGGGGGCTGGACGAGCAGTACTTC
TRBJ1-4	12	TRBV28	-	many	CASRDTGGKLFF	TGTGCCAGCAGGGACACAGGAGGAAAACTGTTTTTT
TRBJ2-5	14	TRBV19	TRBD2	many	CASNAGGNQETQYF	TGTGCCAGTAATGCGGGAGGTAACCAAGAGACCCAGTACTTC
TRBJ1-5	16	TRBV6-2/TRBV6-3	-	many	CASSVPSLPWDQPQHF	TGTGCCAGCAGTGTTCCCTCTTTACCCTGGGATCAGCCCCAGCATTTT
TRBJ2-2	20	TRBV19	-	few	CASSMIPGWGQGVRVGELFF	TGTGCCAGTAGTATGATCCCGGGGTGGGGGCAGGGCGTCCGAGTAGGGGAGCTGTTTTTT
TRBJ1-1	14	TRBV28	-	many	CASSSPGWYAEAFF	TGTGCCAGCAGTTCTCCAGGGTGGTATGCTGAAGCTTTCTTT
TRBJ1-5	13	TRBV19	TRBD1	-	CASSTGVDQPQHF	TGTGCCAGTAGCACAGGGGTGGATCAGCCCCAGCATTTT
TRBJ1-1	15	TRBV7-2	-	many	CASSLAMGEYTEAFF	TGTGCCAGCAGCTTAGCGATGGGGGAGTACACTGAAGCTTTCTTT
TRBJ1-1	13	TRBV3-1	-	many	CASSQGGGLEAFF	TGTGCCAGCAGCCAAGGAGGAGGGCTCGAAGCTTTCTTT
TRBJ1-5	14	TRBV28	-	many	CASSLTGFNQPQHF	TGTGCCAGCAGCCTTACGGGGTTCAATCAGCCCCAGCATTTT
TRBJ1-2	14	TRBV7-9	TRBD1	few	CASSDRGNHYGYTF	TGTGCCAGCAGTGACAGGGGAAACCACTATGGCTACACCTTC
TRBJ2-7	14	TRBV12-3/TRBV12-4	TRBD2	many	CASSLSGASYEQYF	TGTGCCAGCAGTTTAAGCGGGGCCTCCTACGAGCAGTACTTC
TRBJ2-7	14	TRBV7-3	-	few	CASSLMEGPYEQYF	TGTGCCAGCAGCTTAATGGAGGGCCCCTACGAGCAGTACTTC
TRBJ2-2	17	TRBV11-2	-	-	CASSLHRALASPGELFF	TGTGCCAGCAGCCTACACCGGGCCCTAGCTAGCCCCGGGGAGCTGTTTTTT
TRBJ2-5	16	TRBV12-3/TRBV12-4	TRBD2	few	CASSRTSGGAVETQYF	TGTGCCAGCAGCCGGACTAGCGGGGGGGCCGTGGAGACCCAGTACTTC
TRBJ1-2	17	TRBV9	TRBD1	-	CASSPPGTGGRNYGYTF	TGTGCCAGCAGCCCTCCCGGGACAGGGGGACGGAACTATGGCTACACCTTC
TRBJ2-7	17	TRBV2	-	many	CASSLGAGVLTPYEQYF	TGTGCCAGCAGCCTCGGAGCAGGAGTCCTAACACCCTACGAGCAGTACTTC
TRBJ1-1	15	TRBV2	-	many	CASSEVGGYDTEAFF	TGTGCCAGCAGTGAAGTGGGGGGTTATGACACTGAAGCTTTCTTT
TRBJ2-5	13	TRBV28	-	many	CASSYAAIETQYF	TGTGCCAGCAGTTACGCCGCTATAGAGACCCAGTACTTC
TRBJ1-4	14	TRBV7-9	-	many	CASSPGSESEKLFF	TGTGCCAGCAGCCCCGGAAGCGAATCTGAAAAACTGTTTTTT
TRBJ1-2	15	TRBV9	-	-	CASSGRWADNYGYTF	TGTGCCAGCAGCGGTCGGTGGGCGGACAATTATGGCTACACCTTC
TRBJ1-1	14	TRBV20-1	TRBD1	many	CSATSGGRNTEAFF	TGCAGTGCTACATCAGGGGGCAGGAACACTGAAGCTTTCTTT
TRBJ2-7	17	TRBV5-6	TRBD2	many	CASSLVRTSGRGYEQYF	TGTGCCAGCAGCTTGGTTAGGACTAGCGGGAGAGGTTACGAGCAGTACTTC
TRBJ2-7	17	TRBV5-1	-	few	CASSFQGRTLGLYEQYF	TGCGCCAGCAGCTTTCAAGGTAGGACACTGGGCCTCTACGAGCAGTACTTC
TRBJ2-6	13	TRBV28	-	-	CASSQPGANVLTF	TGTGCCAGCAGTCAGCCTGGGGCCAACGTCCTGACTTTC
TRBJ1-2	14	TRBV6-1	TRBD1	-	CASSQGQGAYGYTF	TGTGCCAGCAGTCAGGGACAGGGAGCCTATGGCTACACCTTC
TRBJ1-5	13	TRBV2	-	many	CARGVGANQPQHF	TGTGCCAGGGGGGTAGGGGCCAATCAGCCCCAGCATTTT
TRBJ2-3	18	TRBV28	-	-	CASSSPTYGPHRADTQYF	TGTGCCAGCAGTTCCCCCACTTATGGTCCCCATAGGGCAGATACGCAGTATTTT
TRBJ1-2	15	TRBV28	-	many	CASRNTDSLNYGYTF	TGTGCCAGCAGAAATACGGACAGCCTCAACTATGGCTACACCTTC
TRBJ2-7	16	TRBV7-2	TRBD2	many	CASSLNRAGGEYEQYF	TGTGCCAGCAGTCTAAATCGGGCGGGAGGGGAATACGAGCAGTACTTC
TRBJ2-2	16	TRBV7-2	TRBD2	many	CASSLELAGVDGELFF	TGTGCCAGCAGCTTAGAACTAGCGGGAGTGGACGGGGAGCTGTTTTTT
TRBJ2-4	13	TRBV28	TRBD1	many	CASGQGQKNIQYF	TGTGCCAGCGGTCAGGGACAGAAAAACATTCAGTACTTC
TRBJ2-5	13	TRBV20-1	TRBD2	-	CSASSGGRETQYF	TGCAGTGCTTCGAGCGGGGGAAGAGAGACCCAGTACTTC
TRBJ2-5	13	TRBV11-2	-	many	CASSPGRQETQYF	TGTGCCAGCAGCCCGGGCCGCCAAGAGACCCAGTACTTC
TRBJ1-5	15	TRBV28	-	many	CASSHPRDFNQPQHF	TGTGCCAGCAGTCACCCACGGGACTTTAATCAGCCCCAGCATTTT
TRBJ1-5	13	TRBV30	-	many	CAWRPTIYQPQHF	TGTGCCTGGAGACCCACAATATATCAGCCCCAGCATTTT
TRBJ1-3	15	TRBV6-2/TRBV6-3	-	few	CASSYVGRPGNTIYF	TGTGCCAGCAGTTACGTCGGGAGACCTGGAAACACCATATATTTT
TRBJ2-7	13	TRBV7-8	-	-	CASRPVGFYEQYF	TGTGCCAGCAGACCCGTGGGCTTTTACGAGCAGTACTTC
TRBJ2-2	13	TRBV5-6	-	-	CASSMLALGELFF	TGTGCCAGCAGCATGCTAGCGCTCGGGGAGCTGTTTTTT
TRBJ1-2	10	TRBV29-1	-	once	CSVEAGGYTF	TGCAGCGTTGAAGCGGGCGGCTACACCTTC